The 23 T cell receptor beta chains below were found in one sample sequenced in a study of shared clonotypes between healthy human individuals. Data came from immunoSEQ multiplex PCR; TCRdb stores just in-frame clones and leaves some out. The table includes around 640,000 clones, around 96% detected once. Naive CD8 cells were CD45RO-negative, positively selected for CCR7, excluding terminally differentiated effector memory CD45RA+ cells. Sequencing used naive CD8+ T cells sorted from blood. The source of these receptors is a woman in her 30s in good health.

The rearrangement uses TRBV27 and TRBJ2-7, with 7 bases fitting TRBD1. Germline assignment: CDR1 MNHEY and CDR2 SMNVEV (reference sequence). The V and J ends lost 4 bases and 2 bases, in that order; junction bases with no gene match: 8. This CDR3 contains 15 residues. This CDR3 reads CASSSTGEGPYEQYF. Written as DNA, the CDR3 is TGTGCCAGCAGTTCTACAGGGGAAGGCCCCTACGAGCAGTACTTC.

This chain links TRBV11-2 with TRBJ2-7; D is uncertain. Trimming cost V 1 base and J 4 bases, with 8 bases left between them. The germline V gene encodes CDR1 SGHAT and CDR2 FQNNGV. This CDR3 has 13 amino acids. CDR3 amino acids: CASSLGPKYEQYF. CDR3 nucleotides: TGTGCCAGCAGCTTAGGTCCCAAATACGAGCAGTACTTC.

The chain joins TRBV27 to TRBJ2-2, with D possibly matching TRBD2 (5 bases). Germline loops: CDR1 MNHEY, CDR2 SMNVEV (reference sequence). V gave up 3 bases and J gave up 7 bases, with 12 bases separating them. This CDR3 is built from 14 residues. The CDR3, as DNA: TGTGCCAGCAGTTTTCTACTAGAACACGGGGAGCTGTTTTTT. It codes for CASSFLLEHGELFF.

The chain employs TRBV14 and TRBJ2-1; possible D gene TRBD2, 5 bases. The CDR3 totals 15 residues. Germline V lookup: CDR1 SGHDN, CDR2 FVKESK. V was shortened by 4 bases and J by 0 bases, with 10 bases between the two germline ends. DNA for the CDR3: TGTGCCAGCAGCCGGGAACTAGACTCCTACAATGAGCAGTTCTTC. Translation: CASSRELDSYNEQFF.

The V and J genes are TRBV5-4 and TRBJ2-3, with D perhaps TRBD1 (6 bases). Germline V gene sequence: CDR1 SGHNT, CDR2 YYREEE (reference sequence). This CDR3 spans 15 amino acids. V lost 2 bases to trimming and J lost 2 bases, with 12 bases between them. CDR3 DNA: TGTGCCAGCAGCTTACAGGGCGGACCCACAGATACGCAGTATTTT. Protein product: CASSLQGGPTDTQYF.

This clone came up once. The chain's CDR3 is CSVVKRESYEQYF. The CDR3 DNA reads TGCAGCGTGGTTAAGCGGGAATCCTACGAGCAGTACTTC. The rearrangement links TRBV29-1 to TRBJ2-7; 7 bases match TRBD2. The CDR3 covers 13 residues. Germline V lookup: CDR1 SQVTM, CDR2 ANQGSEA. V trimming: 6 bases; J trimming: 1 base; junction bases outside the gene matches: 6.

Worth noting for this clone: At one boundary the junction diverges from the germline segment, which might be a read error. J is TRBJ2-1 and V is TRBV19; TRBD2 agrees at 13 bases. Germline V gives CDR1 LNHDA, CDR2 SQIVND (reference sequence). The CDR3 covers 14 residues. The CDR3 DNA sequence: TGTGCCAGTAGTATCGGGACTAGCGGGGCCCGCCCGGTCTTC. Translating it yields CASSIGTSGARPVF.

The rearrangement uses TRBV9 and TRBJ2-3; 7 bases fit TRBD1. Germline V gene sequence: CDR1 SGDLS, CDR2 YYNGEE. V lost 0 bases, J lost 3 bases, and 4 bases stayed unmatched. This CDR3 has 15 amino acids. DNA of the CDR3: TGTGCCAGCAGCGTAGAGGGGGCTTTTACAGATACGCAGTATTTT. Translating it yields CASSVEGAFTDTQYF. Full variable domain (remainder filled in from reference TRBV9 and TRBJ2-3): DSGVTQTPKHLITATGQRVTLRCSPRSGDLSVYWYQQSLDQGLQFLIQYYNGEERAKGNILERFSAQQFPDLHSELNLSSLELGDSALYFCASSVEGAFTDTQYFGPGTRLTVL.

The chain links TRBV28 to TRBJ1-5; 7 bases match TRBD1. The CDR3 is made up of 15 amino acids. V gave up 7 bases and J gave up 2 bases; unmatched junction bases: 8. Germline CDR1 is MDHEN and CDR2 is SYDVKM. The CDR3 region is CASIPTGEGNQPQHF. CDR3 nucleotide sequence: TGTGCCAGCATTCCAACAGGGGAAGGCAATCAGCCCCAGCATTTT.

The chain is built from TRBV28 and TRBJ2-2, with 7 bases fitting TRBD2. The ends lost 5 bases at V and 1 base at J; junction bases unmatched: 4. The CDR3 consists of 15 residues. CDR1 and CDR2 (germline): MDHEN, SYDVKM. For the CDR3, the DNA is TGTGCCAGCAGTGTTACTAGCGTGAACACCGGGGAGCTGTTTTTT. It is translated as CASSVTSVNTGELFF.

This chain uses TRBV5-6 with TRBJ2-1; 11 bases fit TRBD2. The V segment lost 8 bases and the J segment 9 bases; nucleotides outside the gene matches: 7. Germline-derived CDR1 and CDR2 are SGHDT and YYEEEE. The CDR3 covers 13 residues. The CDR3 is CASSLAGVGEQFF. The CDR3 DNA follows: TGTGCCAGTTCACTAGCGGGAGTTGGTGAGCAGTTCTTC.

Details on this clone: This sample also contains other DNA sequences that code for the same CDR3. CDR3 residues: CASSLVVNEQFF. The CDR3 DNA follows: TGTGCCAGCAGTTTAGTTGTAAATGAGCAGTTCTTC. This chain links TRBV28 with TRBJ2-1; no clear D gene. The germline V and J ends were trimmed by 2 bases and 7 bases, with 6 bases remaining between them. Germline values: CDR1 MDHEN, CDR2 SYDVKM. The CDR3 runs to 12 residues.

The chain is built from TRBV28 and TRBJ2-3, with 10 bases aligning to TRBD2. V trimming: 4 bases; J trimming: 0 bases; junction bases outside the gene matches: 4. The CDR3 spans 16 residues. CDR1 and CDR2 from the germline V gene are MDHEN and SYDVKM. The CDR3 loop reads CASSYTSGDSTDTQYF. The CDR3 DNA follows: TGTGCCAGCAGTTATACTAGCGGGGATAGCACAGATACGCAGTATTTT.

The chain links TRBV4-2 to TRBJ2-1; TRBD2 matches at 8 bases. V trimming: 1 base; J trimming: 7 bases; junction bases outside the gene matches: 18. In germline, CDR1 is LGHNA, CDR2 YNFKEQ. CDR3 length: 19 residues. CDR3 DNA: TGTGCCAGCAGCCAAGGAAGTTCTGGCCTAGCGGGCGCCCTGAATGAGCAGTTCTTC. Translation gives CASSQGSSGLAGALNEQFF.

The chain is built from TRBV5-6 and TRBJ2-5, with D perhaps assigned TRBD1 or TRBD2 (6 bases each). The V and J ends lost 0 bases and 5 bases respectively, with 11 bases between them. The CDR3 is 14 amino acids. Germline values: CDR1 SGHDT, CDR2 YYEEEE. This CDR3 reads CASSLVQGRETQYF. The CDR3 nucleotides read TGTGCCAGCAGCTTGGTTCAGGGGAGGGAGACCCAGTACTTC.

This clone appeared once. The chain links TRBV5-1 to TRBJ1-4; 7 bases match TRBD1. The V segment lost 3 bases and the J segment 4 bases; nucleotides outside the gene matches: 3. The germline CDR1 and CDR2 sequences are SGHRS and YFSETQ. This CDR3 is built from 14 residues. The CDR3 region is CASSWGDSNEKLFF. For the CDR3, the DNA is TGCGCCAGCAGCTGGGGGGACAGTAATGAAAAACTGTTTTTT.

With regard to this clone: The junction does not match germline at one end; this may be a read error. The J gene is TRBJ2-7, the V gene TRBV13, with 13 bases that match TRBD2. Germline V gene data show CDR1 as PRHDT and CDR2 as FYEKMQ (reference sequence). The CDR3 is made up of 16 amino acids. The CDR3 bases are TGTGCCAGCAGCTCAAGACTAGCGGGAGGCTCCCACGAGCAGTACTTC. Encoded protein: CASSSRLAGGSHEQYF.

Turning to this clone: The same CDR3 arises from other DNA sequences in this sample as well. CDR3 sequence reads: CASSLGLAAYNEQFF. CDR3 DNA: TGCGCCAGCAGCTTGGGGTTAGCGGCCTACAATGAGCAGTTCTTC. V and J are TRBV5-1 and TRBJ2-1; a possible D gene is TRBD2 (6 bases). Trimming took off 0 bases at V and 2 bases at J, with 9 bases between the two ends. From germline, CDR1 is SGHRS and CDR2 YFSETQ. This CDR3 is 15 amino acids long.

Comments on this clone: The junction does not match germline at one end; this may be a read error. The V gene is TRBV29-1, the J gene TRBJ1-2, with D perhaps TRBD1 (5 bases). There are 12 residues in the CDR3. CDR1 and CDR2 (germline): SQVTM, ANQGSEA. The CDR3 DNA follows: TGCAGCGTAGAAGACGACAGAGATGGCTACACCTTC. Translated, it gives CSVEDDRDGYTF.

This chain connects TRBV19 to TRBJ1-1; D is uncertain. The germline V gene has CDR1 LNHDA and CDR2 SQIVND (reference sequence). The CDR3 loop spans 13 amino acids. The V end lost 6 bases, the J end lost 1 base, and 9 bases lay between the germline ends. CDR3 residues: CASREPPNTEAFF. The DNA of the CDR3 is TGTGCCAGTAGAGAGCCACCGAACACTGAAGCTTTCTTT.

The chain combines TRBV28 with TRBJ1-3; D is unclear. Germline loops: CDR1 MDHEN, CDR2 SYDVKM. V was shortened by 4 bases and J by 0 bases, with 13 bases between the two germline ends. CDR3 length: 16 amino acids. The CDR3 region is CASSSLTGVSGNTIYF. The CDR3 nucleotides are TGTGCCAGCAGTTCTTTGACTGGTGTCTCTGGAAACACCATATATTTT.

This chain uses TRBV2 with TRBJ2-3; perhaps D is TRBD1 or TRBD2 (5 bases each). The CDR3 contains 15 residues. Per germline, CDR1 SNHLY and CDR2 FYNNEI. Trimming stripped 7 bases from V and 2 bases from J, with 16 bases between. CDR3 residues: CASKTRGEFTDTQYF. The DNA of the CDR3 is TGTGCCAGCAAAACTAGGGGAGAGTTCACAGATACGCAGTATTTT.

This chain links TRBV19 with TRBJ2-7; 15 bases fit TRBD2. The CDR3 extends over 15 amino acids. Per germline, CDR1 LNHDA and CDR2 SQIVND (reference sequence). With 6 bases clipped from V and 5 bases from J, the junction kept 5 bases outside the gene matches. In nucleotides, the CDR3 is TGTGCCAGTAGCGGGACTAGCGGGAGGAGCCACGAGCAGTACTTC. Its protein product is CASSGTSGRSHEQYF.